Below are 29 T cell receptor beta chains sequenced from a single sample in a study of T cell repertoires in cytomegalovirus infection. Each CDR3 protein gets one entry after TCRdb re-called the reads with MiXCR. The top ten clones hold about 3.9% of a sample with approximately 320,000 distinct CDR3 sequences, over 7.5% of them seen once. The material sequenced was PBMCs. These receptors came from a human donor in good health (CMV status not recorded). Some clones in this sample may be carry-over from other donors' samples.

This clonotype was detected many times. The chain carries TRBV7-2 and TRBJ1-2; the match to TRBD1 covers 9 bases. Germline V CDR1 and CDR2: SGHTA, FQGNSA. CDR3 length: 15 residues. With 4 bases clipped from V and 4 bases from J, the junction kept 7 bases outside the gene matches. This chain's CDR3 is CASSSELTGGYGYTF. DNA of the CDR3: TGTGCCAGCAGCTCGGAGCTGACAGGGGGCTATGGCTACACCTTC.

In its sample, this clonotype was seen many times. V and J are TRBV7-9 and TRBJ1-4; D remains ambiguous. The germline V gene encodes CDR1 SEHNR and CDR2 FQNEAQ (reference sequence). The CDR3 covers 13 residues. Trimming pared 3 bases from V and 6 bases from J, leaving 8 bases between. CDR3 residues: CASSFREDEKLFF. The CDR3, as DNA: TGTGCCAGCAGCTTTCGAGAGGATGAAAAACTGTTTTTT.

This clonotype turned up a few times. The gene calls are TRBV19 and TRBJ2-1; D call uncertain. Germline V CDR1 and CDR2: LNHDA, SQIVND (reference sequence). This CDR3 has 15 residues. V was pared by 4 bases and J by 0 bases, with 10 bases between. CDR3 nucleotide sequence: TGTGCCAGTAGTACCGGGCCCAGCTCCTACAATGAGCAGTTCTTC. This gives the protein CASSTGPSSYNEQFF.

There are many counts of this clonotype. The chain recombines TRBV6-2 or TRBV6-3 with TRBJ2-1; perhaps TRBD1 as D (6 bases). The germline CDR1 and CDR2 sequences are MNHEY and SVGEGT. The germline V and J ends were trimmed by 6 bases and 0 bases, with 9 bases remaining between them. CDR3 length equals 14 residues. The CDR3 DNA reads TGTGCCAGCAGGGGGACACTCTCCTACAATGAGCAGTTCTTC. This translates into CASRGTLSYNEQFF.

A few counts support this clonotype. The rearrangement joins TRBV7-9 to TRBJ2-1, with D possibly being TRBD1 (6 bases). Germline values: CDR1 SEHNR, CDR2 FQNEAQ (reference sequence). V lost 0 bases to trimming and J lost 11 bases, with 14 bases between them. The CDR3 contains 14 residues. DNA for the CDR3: TGTGCCAGCAGCTTAGCGGGGGCCCTTGGGAAGCAGTTCTTC. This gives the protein CASSLAGALGKQFF.

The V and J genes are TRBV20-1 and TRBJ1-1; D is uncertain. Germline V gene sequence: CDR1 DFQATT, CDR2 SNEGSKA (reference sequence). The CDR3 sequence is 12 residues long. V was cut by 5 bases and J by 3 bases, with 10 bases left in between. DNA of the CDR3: TGCAGTGCTGCCTCGCTATACACTGAAGCTTTCTTT. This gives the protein CSAASLYTEAFF.

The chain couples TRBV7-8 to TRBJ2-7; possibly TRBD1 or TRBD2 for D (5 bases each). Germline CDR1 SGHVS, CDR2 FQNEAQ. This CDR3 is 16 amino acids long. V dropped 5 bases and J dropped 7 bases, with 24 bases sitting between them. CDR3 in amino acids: CASSPDRDPRRREQYF. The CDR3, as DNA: TGTGCCAGCAGCCCGGACCGGGACCCACGCCGCCGGGAGCAGTACTTC.

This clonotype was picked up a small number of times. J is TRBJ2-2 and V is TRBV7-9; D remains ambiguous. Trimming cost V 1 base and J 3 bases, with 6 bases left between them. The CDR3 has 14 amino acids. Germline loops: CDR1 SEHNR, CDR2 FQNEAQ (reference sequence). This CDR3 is CASSLGEHTGELFF. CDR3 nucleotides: TGTGCCAGCAGCTTAGGAGAACACACCGGGGAGCTGTTTTTT.

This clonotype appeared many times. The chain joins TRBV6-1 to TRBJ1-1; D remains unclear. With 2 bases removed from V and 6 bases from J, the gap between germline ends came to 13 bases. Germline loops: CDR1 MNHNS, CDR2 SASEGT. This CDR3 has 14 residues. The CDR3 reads CASSERGKGAEAFF. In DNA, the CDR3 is TGTGCCAGCAGTGAAAGAGGGAAAGGAGCTGAAGCTTTCTTT.

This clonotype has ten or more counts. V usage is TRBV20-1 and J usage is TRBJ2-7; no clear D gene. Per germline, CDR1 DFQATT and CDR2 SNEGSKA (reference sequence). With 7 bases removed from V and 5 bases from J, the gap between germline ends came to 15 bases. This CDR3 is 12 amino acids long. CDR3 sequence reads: CSVNRGSDEQYF. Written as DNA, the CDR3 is TGCAGTGTTAACAGAGGTTCGGACGAGCAGTACTTC.

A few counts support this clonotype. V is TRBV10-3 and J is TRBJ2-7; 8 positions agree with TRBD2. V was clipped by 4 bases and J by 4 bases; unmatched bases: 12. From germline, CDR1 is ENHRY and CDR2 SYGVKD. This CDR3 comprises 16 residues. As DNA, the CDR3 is TGTGCCATCAGTGGGTTGCGAGCGGGAGAGGTATACGAGCAGTACTTC. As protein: CAISGLRAGEVYEQYF.

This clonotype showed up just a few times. CDR3 protein: CASSFLADTDTQYF. The DNA of the CDR3 is TGTGCCAGCAGTTTCCTAGCGGACACAGATACGCAGTATTTT. The chain joins TRBV6-2 or TRBV6-3 to TRBJ2-3, with 7 nucleotides matching TRBD2. CDR1 MNHEY and CDR2 SVGEGT come from the germline V gene. The junction had 3 bases not matched to a gene; V was cut back by 4 bases and J by 2 bases. The CDR3 extends over 14 amino acids.

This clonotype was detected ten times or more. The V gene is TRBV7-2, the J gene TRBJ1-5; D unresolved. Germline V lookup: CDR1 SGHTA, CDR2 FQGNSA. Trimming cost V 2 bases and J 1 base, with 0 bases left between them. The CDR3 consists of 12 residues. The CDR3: CASSLSNQPQHF. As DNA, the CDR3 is TGTGCCAGCAGCTTAAGCAATCAGCCCCAGCATTTT. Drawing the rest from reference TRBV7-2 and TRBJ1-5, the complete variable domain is GAGVSQSPSNKVTEKGKDVELRCDPISGHTALYWYRQSLGQGLEFLIYFQGNSAPDKSGLPSDRFSAERTGGSVSTLTIQRTQQEDSAVYLCASSLSNQPQHFGDGTRLSIL.

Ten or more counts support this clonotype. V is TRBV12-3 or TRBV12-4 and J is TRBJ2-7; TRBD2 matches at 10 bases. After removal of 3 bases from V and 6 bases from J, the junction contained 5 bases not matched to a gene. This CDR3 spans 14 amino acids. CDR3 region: CASSFKIAGGEQYF. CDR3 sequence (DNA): TGTGCCAGCAGTTTTAAGATAGCGGGAGGCGAGCAGTACTTC.

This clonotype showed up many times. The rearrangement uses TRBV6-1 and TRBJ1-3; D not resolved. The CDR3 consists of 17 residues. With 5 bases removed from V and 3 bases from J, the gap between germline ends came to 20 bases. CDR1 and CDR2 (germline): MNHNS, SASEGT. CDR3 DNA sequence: TGTGCCAGCAGTCTCCGCATCGGGCTTCGAGATGGAAACACCATATATTTT. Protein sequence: CASSLRIGLRDGNTIYF.

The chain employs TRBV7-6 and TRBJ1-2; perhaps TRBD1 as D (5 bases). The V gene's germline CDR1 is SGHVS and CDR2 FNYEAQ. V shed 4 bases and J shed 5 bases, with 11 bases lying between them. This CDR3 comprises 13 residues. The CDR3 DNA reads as TGTGCCAGCAGCTCCGGGGGTCCTTATGGCTACACCTTC. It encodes CASSSGGPYGYTF. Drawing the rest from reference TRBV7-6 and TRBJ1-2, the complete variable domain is GAGVSQSPRYKVTKRGQDVALRCDPISGHVSLYWYRQALGQGPEFLTYFNYEAQQDKSGLPNDRFSAERPEGSISTLTIQRTEQRDSAMYRCASSSGGPYGYTFGSGTRLTVV.

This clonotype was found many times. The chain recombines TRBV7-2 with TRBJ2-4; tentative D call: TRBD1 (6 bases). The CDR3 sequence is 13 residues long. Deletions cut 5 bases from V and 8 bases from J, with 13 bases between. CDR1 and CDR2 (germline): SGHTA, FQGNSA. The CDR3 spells CASSVNREDIQYF. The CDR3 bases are TGTGCCAGCAGCGTAAACAGGGAAGACATTCAGTACTTC. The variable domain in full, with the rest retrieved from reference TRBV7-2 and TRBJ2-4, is GAGVSQSPSNKVTEKGKDVELRCDPISGHTALYWYRQSLGQGLEFLIYFQGNSAPDKSGLPSDRFSAERTGGSVSTLTIQRTQQEDSAVYLCASSVNREDIQYFGAGTRLSVL.

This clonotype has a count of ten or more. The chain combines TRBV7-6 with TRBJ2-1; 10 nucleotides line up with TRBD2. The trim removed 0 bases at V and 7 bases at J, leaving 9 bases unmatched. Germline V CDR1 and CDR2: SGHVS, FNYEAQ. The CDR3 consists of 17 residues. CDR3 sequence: CASSLAWSGRDRNEQFF. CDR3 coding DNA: TGTGCCAGCAGCTTAGCGTGGAGCGGGAGGGATAGGAATGAGCAGTTCTTC. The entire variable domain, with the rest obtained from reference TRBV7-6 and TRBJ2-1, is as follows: GAGVSQSPRYKVTKRGQDVALRCDPISGHVSLYWYRQALGQGPEFLTYFNYEAQQDKSGLPNDRFSAERPEGSISTLTIQRTEQRDSAMYRCASSLAWSGRDRNEQFFGPGTRLTVL.

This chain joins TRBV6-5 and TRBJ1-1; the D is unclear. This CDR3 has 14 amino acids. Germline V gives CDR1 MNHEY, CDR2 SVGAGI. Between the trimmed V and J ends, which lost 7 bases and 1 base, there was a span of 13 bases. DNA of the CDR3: TGTGCCAGCACCACCGGATTACAGAACACTGAAGCTTTCTTT. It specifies CASTTGLQNTEAFF.

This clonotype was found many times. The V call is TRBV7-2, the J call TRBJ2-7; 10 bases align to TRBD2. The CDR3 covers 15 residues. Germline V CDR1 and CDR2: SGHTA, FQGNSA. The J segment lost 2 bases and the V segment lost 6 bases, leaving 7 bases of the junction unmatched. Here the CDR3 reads CASRLLAGLAYEQYF. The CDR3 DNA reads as TGTGCCAGCAGGTTACTAGCGGGGCTCGCCTACGAGCAGTACTTC.

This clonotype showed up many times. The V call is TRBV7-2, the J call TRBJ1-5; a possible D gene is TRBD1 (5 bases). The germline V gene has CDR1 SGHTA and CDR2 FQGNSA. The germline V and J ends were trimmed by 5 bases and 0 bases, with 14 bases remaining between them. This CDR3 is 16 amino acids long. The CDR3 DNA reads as TGTGCCAGCAGCGACCGGGGGACCACTAGCAATCAGCCCCAGCATTTT. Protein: CASSDRGTTSNQPQHF.

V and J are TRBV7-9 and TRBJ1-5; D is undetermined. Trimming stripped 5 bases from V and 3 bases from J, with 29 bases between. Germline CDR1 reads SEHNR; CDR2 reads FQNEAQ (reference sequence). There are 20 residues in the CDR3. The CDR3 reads CASSAATTPGWAFPNQPQHF. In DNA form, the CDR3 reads TGTGCCAGCAGCGCGGCAACAACACCCGGGTGGGCTTTTCCCAATCAGCCCCAGCATTTT.

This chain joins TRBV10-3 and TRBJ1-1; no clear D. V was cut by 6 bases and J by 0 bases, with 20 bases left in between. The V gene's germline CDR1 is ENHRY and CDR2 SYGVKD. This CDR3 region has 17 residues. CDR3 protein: CAIRYGSQPGMNTEAFF. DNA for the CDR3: TGTGCCATCAGATATGGGAGCCAGCCGGGGATGAACACTGAAGCTTTCTTT.

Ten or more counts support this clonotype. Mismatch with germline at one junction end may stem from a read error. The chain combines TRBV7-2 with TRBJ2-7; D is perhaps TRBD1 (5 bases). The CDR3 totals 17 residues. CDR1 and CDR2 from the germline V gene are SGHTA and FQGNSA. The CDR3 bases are TGTGCCAGCAGCTTTAGGGCGCCCCAACAGGAATCGACCGGTCGCGTCTTC. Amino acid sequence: CASSFRAPQQESTGRVF. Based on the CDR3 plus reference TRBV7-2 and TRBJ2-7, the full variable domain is GAGVSQSPSNKVTEKGKDVELRCDPISGHTALYWYRQSLGQGLEFLIYFQGNSAPDKSGLPSDRFSAERTGGSVSTLTIQRTQQEDSAVYLCASSFRAPQQESTGRVFGPGTRLTVT.

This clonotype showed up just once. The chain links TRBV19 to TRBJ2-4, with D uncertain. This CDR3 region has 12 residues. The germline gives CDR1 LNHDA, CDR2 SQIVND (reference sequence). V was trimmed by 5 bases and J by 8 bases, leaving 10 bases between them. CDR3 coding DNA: TGTGCCAGTAGTCCTGATCCACACATTCAGTACTTC. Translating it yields CASSPDPHIQYF. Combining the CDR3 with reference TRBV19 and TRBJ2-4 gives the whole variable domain DGGITQSPKYLFRKEGQNVTLSCEQNLNHDAMYWYRQDPGQGLRLIYYSQIVNDFQKGDIAEGYSVSREKKESFPLTVTSAQKNPTAFYLCASSPDPHIQYFGAGTRLSVL.

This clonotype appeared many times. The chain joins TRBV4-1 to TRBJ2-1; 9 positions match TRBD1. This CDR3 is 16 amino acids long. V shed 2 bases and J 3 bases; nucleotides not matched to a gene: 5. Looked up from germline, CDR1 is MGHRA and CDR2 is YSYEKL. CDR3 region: CASSQRVGQGYNEQFF. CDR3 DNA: TGCGCCAGCAGCCAACGTGTGGGACAGGGCTACAATGAGCAGTTCTTC.

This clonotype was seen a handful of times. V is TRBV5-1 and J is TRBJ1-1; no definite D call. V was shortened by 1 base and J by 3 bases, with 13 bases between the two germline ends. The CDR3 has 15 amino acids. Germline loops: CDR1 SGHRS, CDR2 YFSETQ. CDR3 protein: CASSLSRGGDTEAFF. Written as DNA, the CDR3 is TGCGCCAGCAGCTTGTCTCGGGGTGGGGACACTGAAGCTTTCTTT.

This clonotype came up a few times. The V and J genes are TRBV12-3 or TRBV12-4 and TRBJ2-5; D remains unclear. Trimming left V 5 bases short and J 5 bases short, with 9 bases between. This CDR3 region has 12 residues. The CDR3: CASSTPSETQYF. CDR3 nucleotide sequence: TGTGCCAGCAGTACGCCGTCGGAGACCCAGTACTTC.

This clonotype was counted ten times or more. The CDR3 here is CASSVMNTEAFF. In DNA, the CDR3 is TGTGCCAGCAGCGTCATGAACACTGAAGCTTTCTTT. V usage is TRBV12-3 or TRBV12-4 and J usage is TRBJ1-1; D not resolved. CDR3 length: 12 residues. V lost 6 bases and J 0 bases, leaving 5 bases between the germline ends.